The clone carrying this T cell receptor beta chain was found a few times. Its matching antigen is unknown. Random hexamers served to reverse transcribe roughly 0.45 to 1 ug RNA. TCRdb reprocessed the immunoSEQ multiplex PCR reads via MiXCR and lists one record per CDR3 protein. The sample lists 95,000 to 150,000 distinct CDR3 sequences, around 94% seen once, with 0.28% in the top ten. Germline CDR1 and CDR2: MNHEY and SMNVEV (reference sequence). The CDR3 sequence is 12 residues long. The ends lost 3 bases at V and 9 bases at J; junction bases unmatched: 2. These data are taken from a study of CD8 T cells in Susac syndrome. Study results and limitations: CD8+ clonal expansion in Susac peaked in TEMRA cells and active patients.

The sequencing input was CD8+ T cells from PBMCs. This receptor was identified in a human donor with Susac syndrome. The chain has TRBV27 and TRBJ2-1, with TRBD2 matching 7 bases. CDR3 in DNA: TGTGCCAGCAGTTTGGGAGGGACTGAGCAGTTCTTC. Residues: CASSLGGTEQFF.